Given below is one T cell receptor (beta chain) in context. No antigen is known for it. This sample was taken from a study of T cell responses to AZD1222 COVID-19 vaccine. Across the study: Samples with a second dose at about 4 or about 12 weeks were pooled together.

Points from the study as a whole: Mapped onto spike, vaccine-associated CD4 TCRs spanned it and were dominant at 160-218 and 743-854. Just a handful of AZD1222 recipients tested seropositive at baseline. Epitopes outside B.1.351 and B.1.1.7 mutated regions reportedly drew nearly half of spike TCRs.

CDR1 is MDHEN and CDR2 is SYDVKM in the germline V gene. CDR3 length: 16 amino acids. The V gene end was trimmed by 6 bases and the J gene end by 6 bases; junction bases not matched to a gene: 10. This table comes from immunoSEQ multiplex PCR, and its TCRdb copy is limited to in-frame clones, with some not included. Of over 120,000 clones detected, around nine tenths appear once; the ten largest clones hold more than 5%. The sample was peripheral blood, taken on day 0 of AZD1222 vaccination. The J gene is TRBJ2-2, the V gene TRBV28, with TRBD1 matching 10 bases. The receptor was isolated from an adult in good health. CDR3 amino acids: CASSPGTGVRPGELFF. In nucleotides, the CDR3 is TGTGCCAGCAGCCCGGGGACAGGGGTTCGTCCCGGGGAGCTGTTTTTT.